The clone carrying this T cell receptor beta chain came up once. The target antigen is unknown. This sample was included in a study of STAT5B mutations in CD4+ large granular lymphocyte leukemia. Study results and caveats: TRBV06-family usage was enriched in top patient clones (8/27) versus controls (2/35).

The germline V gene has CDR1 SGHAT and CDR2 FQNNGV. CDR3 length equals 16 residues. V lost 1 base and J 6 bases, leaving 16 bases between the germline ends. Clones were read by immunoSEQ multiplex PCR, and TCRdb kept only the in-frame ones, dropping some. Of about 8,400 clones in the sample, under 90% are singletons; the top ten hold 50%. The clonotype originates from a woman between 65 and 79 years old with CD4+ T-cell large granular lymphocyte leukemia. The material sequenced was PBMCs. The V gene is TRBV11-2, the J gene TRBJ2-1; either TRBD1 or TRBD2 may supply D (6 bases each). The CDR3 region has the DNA TGTGCCAGCAGCTTAGGGTTGTCGGGGGCGGGCAATGAGCAGTTCTTC. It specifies CASSLGLSGAGNEQFF.